The 20 T cell receptor beta chains listed next were all sequenced from one sample in a study of CD8 T cells in ankylosing spondylitis. TCRdb passed the 5' RACE reads through MiXCR, listing each CDR3 protein once. The sample has tens of thousands of distinct CDR3 sequences; about 11% are singletons. The sample comprised blood, either unsorted or a sorted T cell fraction (not recorded which). These TCRs come from a male donor with ankylosing spondylitis or in good health (not recorded which).

This clonotype showed up many times. The chain joins TRBV24-1 to TRBJ2-1; TRBD2 matches 15 bases. From germline, CDR1 is KGHDR and CDR2 SFDVKD. The CDR3 length is 19 residues. V gave up 3 bases and J gave up 2 bases; unmatched junction bases: 7. This chain's CDR3 is CATSDPGLAGGLPYNEQFF. CDR3 coding DNA: TGTGCCACCAGTGATCCGGGACTAGCGGGGGGCCTACCCTACAATGAGCAGTTCTTC.

This clonotype appeared many times. This chain connects TRBV12-3 or TRBV12-4 to TRBJ1-5, with 7 nucleotides matching TRBD1. Germline trimming cut 3 bases from V and 6 bases from J; bases unmatched to any gene: 11. The CDR3 consists of 16 residues. For the CDR3, the DNA is TGTGCCAGCAGTTTCCTCGACAGGGAAGCGAGTCAGCCCCAGCATTTT. It is translated as CASSFLDREASQPQHF.

The chain has TRBV5-1 and TRBJ2-3; TRBD1 matches at 9 bases. The CDR3 has 16 residues. V shed 3 bases, J shed 2 bases, and the junction held 7 bases outside the gene matches. Germline CDR1 is SGHRS and CDR2 is YFSETQ. CDR3 nucleotides: TGCGCCAGCAGCTCCGGGACAGGGCGGTCCACAGATACGCAGTATTTT. Translation gives CASSSGTGRSTDTQYF.

This clonotype was seen ten or more times. The gene calls are TRBV29-1 and TRBJ1-1; perhaps TRBD1 as D (6 bases). Germline values: CDR1 SQVTM, CDR2 ANQGSEA. The germline V and J ends were trimmed by 6 bases and 2 bases, with 10 bases remaining between them. CDR3 size: 12 residues. The CDR3 DNA sequence: TGCAGCGTGGGACAAGCTAACACTGAAGCTTTCTTT. Translation gives CSVGQANTEAFF.

The V call is TRBV30, the J call TRBJ2-7, with D perhaps matching TRBD2 (6 bases). Germline CDR1 GTSNPN, CDR2 SVGIG (reference sequence). V lost 1 base to trimming and J lost 6 bases, with 13 bases between them. The CDR3 is 13 amino acids. CDR3 loop: CAWSALLAAEQYF. For the CDR3, the DNA is TGTGCCTGGAGTGCCTTACTAGCCGCCGAGCAGTACTTC.

The table lists this clonotype with many counts. The chain employs TRBV20-1 and TRBJ2-1, with D possibly TRBD2 on 5 matching bases. The germline gives CDR1 DFQATT, CDR2 SNEGSKA (reference sequence). Trimming removed 6 bases from V and 4 bases from J, with 16 bases in between. The length of the CDR3 is 14 residues. As DNA, the CDR3 is TGCAGTGCCTTACCAGAGGGTTCTTACAATGAGCAGTTCTTC. Residues: CSALPEGSYNEQFF.

This clonotype came up many times. V gene TRBV5-1 combines with J gene TRBJ2-5; 7 positions match TRBD1. The V segment lost 5 bases and the J segment 9 bases; nucleotides outside the gene matches: 13. From germline, CDR1 is SGHRS and CDR2 YFSETQ. The CDR3 has 14 residues. CDR3 nucleotide sequence: TGCGCCAGCAGACGGGACAGCCCTAGAACCCCCCAGTACTTC. This translates into CASRRDSPRTPQYF. Using reference TRBV5-1 and TRBJ2-5 for the parts outside the CDR3, the full variable domain is KAGVTQTPRYLIKTRGQQVTLSCSPISGHRSVSWYQQTPGQGLQFLFEYFSETQRNKGNFPGRFSGRQFSNSRSEMNVSTLELGDSALYLCASRRDSPRTPQYFGPGTRLLVL.

On this clonotype itself: A read error may explain this, as a much larger clone is one base away. The CDR3 is CAISRDRLVSGNTIYF. DNA for the CDR3: TGCGCCATCAGTCGGGACAGGCTGGTCTCTGGAAACACCATATATTTT. The J gene is TRBJ1-3, the V gene TRBV5-1; 8 bases fit TRBD1. The length of the CDR3 is 16 residues. CDR1 is SGHRS and CDR2 is YFSETQ in the germline V gene. With V trimmed by 9 bases and J by 0 bases, 11 bases remained unmatched.

The rearrangement links TRBV19 to TRBJ2-1; 9 positions agree with TRBD1. V lost 5 bases and J lost 1; bases outside the gene matches: 9. CDR3 length: 17 residues. Germline V gene sequence: CDR1 LNHDA, CDR2 SQIVND (reference sequence). The CDR3 here is CASSWDRVFGSYNEQFF. The CDR3 DNA follows: TGTGCCAGTAGTTGGGACAGGGTTTTTGGATCCTACAATGAGCAGTTCTTC.

This clonotype was recorded at least ten times. The chain carries TRBV5-1 and TRBJ2-1; D possibly uses TRBD1 or TRBD2 (5 bases each). Between the trimmed V and J ends, which lost 3 bases and 9 bases, there was a span of 19 bases. Germline V gives CDR1 SGHRS, CDR2 YFSETQ. The CDR3 contains 15 residues. CDR3 nucleotide sequence: TGCGCCAGCAGCTCCCAGGGAGTGCAGACAATTGAGCAGTTCTTC. It yields the protein CASSSQGVQTIEQFF.

Only a few counts were recorded for this clonotype. This chain joins TRBV7-9 and TRBJ2-7, with 8 bases aligning to TRBD1. Germline V lookup: CDR1 SEHNR, CDR2 FQNEAQ (reference sequence). The CDR3 runs 15 residues. Losses at the gene ends were 2 bases for V and 5 bases for J; bases not matched to a gene: 8. This CDR3 is CASSLLTGAQDEQYF. The CDR3 nucleotides read TGTGCCAGCAGCTTACTGACAGGGGCGCAGGACGAGCAGTACTTC.

This clonotype has ten or more counts. At one end the junction does not follow the germline gene, possibly because of a read error. This chain connects TRBV15 to TRBJ1-2, with a tentative D call TRBD1 (5 bases). CDR3 size: 13 residues. The germline CDR1 and CDR2 sequences are LNHNV and YYDKDF (reference sequence). For the CDR3, the DNA is TGTGCCACCAGCAGAGATCAGAGGAGGGGCTTCACCTTC. Protein product: CATSRDQRRGFTF. Combining the CDR3 with reference TRBV15 and TRBJ1-2 gives the whole variable domain DAMVIQNPRYQVTQFGKPVTLSCSQTLNHNVMYWYQQKSSQAPKLLFHYYDKDFNNEADTPDNFQSRRPNTSFCFLDIRSPGLGDTAMYLCATSRDQRRGFTFGSGTRLTVV.

This clonotype was counted at least ten times. The chain carries TRBV20-1 and TRBJ2-3; D is ambiguous. Germline CDR1 is DFQATT and CDR2 is SNEGSKA (reference sequence). The CDR3 has 12 amino acids. V lost 5 bases to trimming and J lost 3 bases, with 9 bases between them. CDR3 nucleotide sequence: TGCAGTGCTGGGTGGGGTACAGATACGCAGTATTTT. Its translation: CSAGWGTDTQYF.

In DNA, the CDR3 is TGTGCCAGCTCACCACGTACGGAATACACTGAAGCTTTCTTT. Protein product: CASSPRTEYTEAFF. This chain connects TRBV18 to TRBJ1-1; D is unresolved. Germline-derived CDR1 and CDR2 are KGHSH and LQKENI. The CDR3 length is 14 residues. V shed 1 base and J shed 3 bases, with 9 bases lying between them.

This clonotype was picked up many times. This chain connects TRBV20-1 to TRBJ2-1; D not resolved. This CDR3 is 11 amino acids long. Germline CDR1 DFQATT, CDR2 SNEGSKA (reference sequence). V lost 3 bases and J lost 4, with 4 bases in between. CDR3 nucleotide sequence: TGCAGTGCTAGGGTATACAATGAGCAGTTCTTC. Amino acids: CSARVYNEQFF.

This clonotype was counted many times. The chain joins TRBV29-1 to TRBJ2-5, with TRBD1 identical over 8 bases. Germline CDR1 and CDR2: SQVTM and ANQGSEA. Trimming removed 7 bases from V and 5 bases from J; junction bases left unmatched: 6. The CDR3 length is 12 residues. The CDR3 sequence: CSAETGDETQYF. The DNA of the CDR3 is TGCAGCGCGGAGACAGGGGACGAGACCCAGTACTTC.

This clonotype has a count of ten or more. The chain recombines TRBV28 with TRBJ1-3, with no clear D. CDR3 length: 16 amino acids. Germline CDR1 and CDR2: MDHEN and SYDVKM. V was clipped by 8 bases and J by 6 bases, with 23 bases between them. CDR3 in DNA: TGTGCCAGCTGCCAGGCGCATTCAGATTTGGAAAACACCATATATTTT. Amino acids: CASCQAHSDLENTIYF.

CDR3 loop: CASSLERRAATEAFF. As DNA, the CDR3 is TGTGCCAGCAGCTTAGAACGGCGCGCAGCAACTGAAGCTTTCTTT. The chain links TRBV7-2 to TRBJ1-1; no clear D gene. This CDR3 region has 15 residues. The germline gives CDR1 SGHTA, CDR2 FQGNSA. Trimming shortened V by 1 base and J by 5 bases, and 14 bases separated the two germline ends.

Ten or more counts support this clonotype. This chain links TRBV7-7 with TRBJ1-1; D gene unclear. The CDR3 has 13 amino acids. Germline CDR1 and CDR2: SSHAT and FNYEAQ (reference sequence). V was trimmed by 1 base and J by 6 bases, leaving 9 bases between them. CDR3 coding DNA: TGTGCCAGCAGCTTAGGGGCAGGATCTGAAGCTTTCTTT. Residues: CASSLGAGSEAFF.

This clonotype was picked up many times. The chain combines TRBV10-3 with TRBJ2-7, with D perhaps matching TRBD1 (5 bases). Germline V gene lookup returns CDR1 ENHRY and CDR2 SYGVKD. The V and J ends lost 10 bases and 0 bases respectively, with 10 bases between them. The CDR3 runs 12 residues. CDR3 sequence (DNA): TGTGCCACGACACAGGACTCCTACGAGCAGTACTTC. This gives the protein CATTQDSYEQYF.